The 17 T cell receptor beta chains below all came from one sample that was sequenced in a study of blood T cell repertoires in COVID-19. The protocol was immunoSEQ multiplex PCR, while the TCRdb copy is restricted to in-frame clones and leaves out a portion. The sample has 150,000 or so clones, roughly four fifths seen once. Sequenced sample: peripheral blood. The source is a woman in her sixties or seventies with acute or convalescent COVID-19.

The chain joins TRBV7-9 to TRBJ1-1; possible D gene TRBD1, 5 bases. Looked up from germline, CDR1 is SEHNR and CDR2 is FQNEAQ (reference sequence). The CDR3 extends over 15 amino acids. V gave up 2 bases and J gave up 6 bases, with 16 bases separating them. The CDR3 is CASSLLVPPGAEAFF. For the CDR3, the DNA is TGTGCCAGCAGCTTACTCGTCCCTCCGGGGGCTGAAGCTTTCTTT.

The chain recombines TRBV14 with TRBJ2-5, with D tentatively TRBD2 (6 bases). V gave up 1 base and J gave up 2 bases, with 11 bases separating them. CDR1 and CDR2 from the germline V gene are SGHDN and FVKESK. This CDR3 has 15 residues. The CDR3, as DNA: TGTGCCAGCAGCCAAGTACGGGGGTATCAAGAGACCCAGTACTTC. Translating gives CASSQVRGYQETQYF. Full variable domain (remainder filled in from reference TRBV14 and TRBJ2-5): EAGVTQFPSHSVIEKGQTVTLRCDPISGHDNLYWYRRVMGKEIKFLLHFVKESKQDESGMPNNRFLAERTGGTYSTLKVQPAELEDSGVYFCASSQVRGYQETQYFGPGTRLLVL.

The chain joins TRBV19 to TRBJ2-1; 8 nucleotides agree with TRBD2. The CDR3 extends over 14 amino acids. The germline V gene has CDR1 LNHDA and CDR2 SQIVND (reference sequence). Trimming removed 7 bases from V and 0 bases from J; junction bases left unmatched: 2. The CDR3: CASNRGGSYNEQFF. The CDR3 DNA reads as TGTGCCAGTAACCGGGGGGGCTCCTACAATGAGCAGTTCTTC.

The chain employs TRBV9 and TRBJ1-1, with TRBD1 matching over 7 bases. Germline loops: CDR1 SGDLS, CDR2 YYNGEE. The ends lost 4 bases at V and 5 bases at J; junction bases unmatched: 11. The CDR3 has 15 residues. The CDR3 DNA is TGTGCCAGCAGCCCCATACAGGGGCGGCGGACTGAAGCTTTCTTT. Residues: CASSPIQGRRTEAFF.

V and J are TRBV15 and TRBJ2-3, with 9 bases identical to TRBD2. CDR3 length: 15 residues. CDR1 is LNHNV, CDR2 YYDKDF, per germline (reference sequence). With 7 bases clipped from V and 8 bases from J, the junction kept 13 bases outside the gene matches. In DNA form, the CDR3 reads TGTGCCACCACCCAACCCGGCGGGGGGGCGCGTACGCAGTATTTT. The encoded protein is CATTQPGGGARTQYF.

In DNA, the CDR3 is TGTGCCAGCAGTGTACAGGGGGACTATGGCTACACCTTC. This gives the protein CASSVQGDYGYTF. V usage is TRBV2 and J usage is TRBJ1-2; 8 positions match TRBD1. After removal of 4 bases from V and 3 bases from J, the junction contained 1 base not matched to a gene. The germline V gene encodes CDR1 SNHLY and CDR2 FYNNEI. CDR3 size: 13 residues.

The chain links TRBV12-3 or TRBV12-4 to TRBJ1-5; 7 bases are a match to TRBD1. This CDR3 has 12 amino acids. Trimming cost V 5 bases and J 5 bases; bases outside gene matches: 0. CDR3 protein: CASSDRDQPQHF. DNA for the CDR3: TGTGCCAGCAGTGACAGGGATCAGCCCCAGCATTTT.

The V and J genes are TRBV2 and TRBJ1-3; D gene uncertain. Trimming took off 10 bases at V and 0 bases at J, with 13 bases between the two ends. The CDR3 covers 14 residues. Germline V lookup: CDR1 SNHLY, CDR2 FYNNEI. DNA for the CDR3: TGTGCCACCCAAGATTGGAGCTCTGGAAACACCATATATTTT. It yields the protein CATQDWSSGNTIYF.

V and J are TRBV19 and TRBJ2-2; D may be TRBD1 (6 bases). V lost 5 bases, J lost 4 bases, and 8 bases lay in between. Germline CDR1 LNHDA, CDR2 SQIVND (reference sequence). CDR3 length equals 13 residues. The CDR3 region is CASSLRGTGELFF. The CDR3, as DNA: TGTGCCAGTAGTCTCAGGGGCACCGGGGAGCTGTTTTTT.

The chain recombines TRBV24-1 with TRBJ2-2; D is unresolved. The germline V and J ends were trimmed by 1 base and 7 bases, with 9 bases remaining between them. The CDR3 contains 14 residues. Germline-derived CDR1 and CDR2 are KGHDR and SFDVKD. The CDR3 DNA reads TGTGCCACCAGTGATTTCGCTAGTCTCGGGGAGCTGTTTTTT. Translated, it gives CATSDFASLGELFF.

The chain recombines TRBV2 with TRBJ1-2; D gene uncertain. V dropped 5 bases and J dropped 8 bases, with 12 bases sitting between them. The germline V gene has CDR1 SNHLY and CDR2 FYNNEI. This CDR3 is 12 amino acids long. The chain's CDR3 is CASSTRDRGYTF. The CDR3 nucleotides read TGTGCCAGCAGTACCCGGGATCGGGGCTACACCTTC.

This chain uses TRBV29-1 with TRBJ2-2; 8 nucleotides agree with TRBD1. CDR3 size: 15 residues. Germline V CDR1 and CDR2: SQVTM, ANQGSEA. V shed 7 bases and J 3 bases; nucleotides not matched to a gene: 10. The CDR3 nucleotides are TGCAGCGCTCGGTCGACAGGGGAGTACACCGGGGAGCTGTTTTTT. Protein sequence: CSARSTGEYTGELFF.

This chain links TRBV9 with TRBJ2-5, with 7 bases matching TRBD1. CDR1 is SGDLS and CDR2 is YYNGEE in the germline V gene. V was clipped by 2 bases and J by 2 bases; unmatched bases: 6. The CDR3 consists of 15 residues. The CDR3 loop reads CASSVVTGDQETQYF. The CDR3 nucleotides are TGTGCCAGCAGCGTGGTCACAGGGGATCAAGAGACCCAGTACTTC.

The V gene is TRBV7-9, the J gene TRBJ1-5; D call uncertain. V lost 1 base and J 0 bases, leaving 4 bases between the germline ends. The V gene's germline CDR1 is SEHNR and CDR2 FQNEAQ (reference sequence). The CDR3 spans 14 residues. CDR3 loop: CASSLDYSNQPQHF. For the CDR3, the DNA is TGTGCCAGCAGCTTAGATTATAGCAATCAGCCCCAGCATTTT.

The chain carries TRBV19 and TRBJ1-2; D gene ambiguous. V was cut by 3 bases and J by 7 bases, with 12 bases left in between. In germline, CDR1 is LNHDA, CDR2 SQIVND (reference sequence). The CDR3 is made up of 13 amino acids. Here the CDR3 DNA reads TGTGCCAGTAGTATCCCGGGAATAGGTGGCTACACCTTC. It encodes CASSIPGIGGYTF.

The genes are TRBV6-5 and TRBJ1-2; the D gene is possibly TRBD1 (6 bases). The CDR3 totals 14 residues. Germline V gene sequence: CDR1 MNHEY, CDR2 SVGAGI. The V gene lost 2 bases and the J gene lost 4 bases, with 11 bases spanning the gap. The CDR3 here is CASSYQQGAYGYTF. CDR3 coding DNA: TGTGCCAGCAGTTACCAACAGGGAGCCTATGGCTACACCTTC.

The chain is built from TRBV7-3 and TRBJ1-6; possible D gene TRBD1, 5 bases. Trimming removed 2 bases at V and 9 bases at J, with 8 bases between. Germline values: CDR1 SGHTA, CDR2 FQGTGA. The CDR3 has 13 amino acids. CDR3 sequence (DNA): TGTGCCAGCAGCTTAGGGGGGAGTTCACCCCTCCACTTT. Translation gives CASSLGGSSPLHF.